The TCR beta chain described here comes from a study of T cell responses to AZD1222 COVID-19 vaccine. Libraries were prepared by immunoSEQ multiplex PCR; TCRdb keeps only in-frame clonotypes and omits some of them. This sample has tens of thousands of clones, with roughly 87% found just once. Germline V CDR1 and CDR2: MGHRA, YSYEKL. J gave up 0 bases and V 6 bases, and 5 bases lay outside the gene matches. This CDR3 contains 15 residues. The chain couples TRBV4-1 to TRBJ2-7; 10 nucleotides agree with TRBD2. The receptor comes from an adult who received the AZD1222 COVID-19 vaccine. Sequenced material: peripheral blood, taken 28 days after the second AZD1222 dose. The CDR3 protein is CASRHGLAASYEQYF. For the CDR3, the DNA is TGCGCCAGCAGACATGGACTAGCGGCCTCCTACGAGCAGTACTTC.